Sequencing of this TCR beta chain was carried out in a study of OX40 agonist ivuxolimab in advanced cancers. Sequencing used immunoSEQ multiplex PCR; TCRdb keeps in-frame clones, though not all of them. The sample records 65,000 to 95,000 clones, over 75% being singletons. Sequencing was performed on CD4+ or CD8+ T cells sorted from blood, taken in a trial of the OX40 agonist ivuxolimab. This receptor was identified in an adult with an advanced solid tumor such as melanoma, head and neck, liver or kidney cancer.

This CDR3 reads CASSLWGGGYTF. In DNA, the CDR3 is TGTGCCAGCAGCTTGTGGGGTGGTGGCTACACCTTC. V usage is TRBV7-2 and J usage is TRBJ1-2; D is unresolved. The V and J ends lost 3 bases and 7 bases respectively, with 9 bases between them. Germline V gene sequence: CDR1 SGHTA, CDR2 FQGNSA. This CDR3 is 12 amino acids long.